This T cell receptor beta chain came from a study of shared clonotypes between healthy human individuals. Whole-study context: The donor group consisted of a couple of women and a few men, aged 18 to 49. Overall study findings and caveats: Among donors, clonotype sharing was expected to be affected by sequencing depth. Naive subsets usually exceeded memory subsets in estimated richness.

Worth noting for this clone: Its antigen remains unidentified.

Naive CD8 populations comprised CD45RO-negative cells positively selected for CCR7, excluding terminally differentiated effector memory CD45RA+ cells. Everyone who donated was a Caucasian adult who lived in Nashville, Tennessee. Sequencing was performed with immunoSEQ multiplex PCR; in TCRdb, only in-frame clones are kept and a portion is missing. The sample contains about 2.1 million clones, 93% of which appear only once. Trimming cost V 7 bases and J 8 bases; bases outside gene matches: 13. Germline V gene sequence: CDR1 SQVTM, CDR2 ANQGSEA. This CDR3 spans 14 amino acids. Sequenced input: naive CD8+ T cells from PBMCs. The receptor comes from a man younger than 35 in good health. Some clones in this sample may be carry-over from other donors' samples. The chain employs TRBV29-1 and TRBJ2-1, with 8 bases that match TRBD1. Here the CDR3 reads CSAFSDRGSDEQFF. DNA for the CDR3: TGCAGCGCATTTAGTGACAGGGGTTCTGATGAGCAGTTCTTC.